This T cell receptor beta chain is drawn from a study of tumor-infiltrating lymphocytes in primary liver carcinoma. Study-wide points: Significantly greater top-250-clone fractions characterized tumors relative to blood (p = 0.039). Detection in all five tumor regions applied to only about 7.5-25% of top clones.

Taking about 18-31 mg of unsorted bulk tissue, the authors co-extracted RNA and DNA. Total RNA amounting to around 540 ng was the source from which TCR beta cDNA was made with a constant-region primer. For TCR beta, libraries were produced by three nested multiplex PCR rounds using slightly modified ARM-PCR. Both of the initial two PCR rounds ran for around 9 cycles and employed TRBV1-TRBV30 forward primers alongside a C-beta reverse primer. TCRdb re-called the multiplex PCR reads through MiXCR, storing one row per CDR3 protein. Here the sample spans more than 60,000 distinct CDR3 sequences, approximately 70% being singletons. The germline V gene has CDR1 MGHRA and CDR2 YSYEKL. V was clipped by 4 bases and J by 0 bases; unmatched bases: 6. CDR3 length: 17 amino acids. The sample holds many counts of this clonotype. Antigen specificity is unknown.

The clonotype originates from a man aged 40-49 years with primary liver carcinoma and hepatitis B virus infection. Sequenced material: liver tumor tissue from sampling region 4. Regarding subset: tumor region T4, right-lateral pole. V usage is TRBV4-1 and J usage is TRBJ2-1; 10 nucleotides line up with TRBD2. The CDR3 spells CASSPGLAESSYNEQFF. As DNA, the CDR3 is TGCGCCAGCAGCCCAGGACTAGCGGAGAGCTCCTACAATGAGCAGTTCTTC.